This T cell receptor (beta chain) was captured in a study of T cell responses to AZD1222 COVID-19 vaccine. Generated by immunoSEQ multiplex PCR, the TCRdb table keeps only in-frame clones and is missing some. The table has about 100,000 clones, around nine tenths seen once. Per the germline V gene, CDR1 is MNHEY and CDR2 is SVGEGT. Trimming removed 2 bases from V and 1 base from J, with 21 bases in between. The CDR3 contains 19 residues. The sample consisted of peripheral blood, taken on day 0 of AZD1222 vaccination. The origin of this receptor is an adult in good health. This rearrangement joins TRBV6-2 or TRBV6-3 to TRBJ1-5; no firm D call. The CDR3 spells CASSYGRETPLTSNQPQHF. The CDR3 nucleotides are TGTGCCAGCAGTTACGGGCGGGAAACCCCACTTACAAGCAATCAGCCCCAGCATTTT.